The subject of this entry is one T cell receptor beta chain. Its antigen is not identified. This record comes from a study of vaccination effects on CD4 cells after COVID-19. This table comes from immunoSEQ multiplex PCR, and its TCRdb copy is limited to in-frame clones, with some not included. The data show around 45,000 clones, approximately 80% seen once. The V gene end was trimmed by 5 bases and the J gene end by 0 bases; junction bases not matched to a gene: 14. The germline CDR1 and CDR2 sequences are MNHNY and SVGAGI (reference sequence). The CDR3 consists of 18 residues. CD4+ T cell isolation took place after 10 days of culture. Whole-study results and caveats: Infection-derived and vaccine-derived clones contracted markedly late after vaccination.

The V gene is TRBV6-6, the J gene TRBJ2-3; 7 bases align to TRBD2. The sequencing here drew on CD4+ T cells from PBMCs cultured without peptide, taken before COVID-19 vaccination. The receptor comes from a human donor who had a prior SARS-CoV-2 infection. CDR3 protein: CASSRWGSGRASTDTQYF. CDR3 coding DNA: TGTGCCAGCAGTCGATGGGGTAGCGGGCGTGCTAGCACAGATACGCAGTATTTT.